This paragraph covers one TCR beta chain sequence. No antigen is known for it. The data derive from a study of T cell responses to AZD1222 COVID-19 vaccine. Overall study results and limits: Once two AZD1222 doses were given, Spike-specific TCR breadth and depth went up. Donors skewed white British and female; clonal diversity was possibly underestimated. Repertoire sampling was restricted to post-peak T cell response timepoints. Just six people given AZD1222 tested seropositive at baseline.

Sequencing was performed with immunoSEQ multiplex PCR; in TCRdb, only in-frame clones are kept and a portion is missing. The sample contains 90,000 to 150,000 clones, approximately 92% of which appear only once. The CDR3 sequence is 14 residues long. The germline V gene has CDR1 PRHDT and CDR2 FYEKMQ (reference sequence). V gave up 2 bases and J gave up 6 bases, with 13 bases separating them. The genes are TRBV13 and TRBJ1-2; D gene uncertain. This receptor was identified in an adult who received the AZD1222 COVID-19 vaccine. The source was peripheral blood, collected 28 days after the second AZD1222 dose. The CDR3 DNA is TGTGCCAGCAGCTTACCTCGCGTCGGGGATGGCTACACCTTC. It encodes CASSLPRVGDGYTF.